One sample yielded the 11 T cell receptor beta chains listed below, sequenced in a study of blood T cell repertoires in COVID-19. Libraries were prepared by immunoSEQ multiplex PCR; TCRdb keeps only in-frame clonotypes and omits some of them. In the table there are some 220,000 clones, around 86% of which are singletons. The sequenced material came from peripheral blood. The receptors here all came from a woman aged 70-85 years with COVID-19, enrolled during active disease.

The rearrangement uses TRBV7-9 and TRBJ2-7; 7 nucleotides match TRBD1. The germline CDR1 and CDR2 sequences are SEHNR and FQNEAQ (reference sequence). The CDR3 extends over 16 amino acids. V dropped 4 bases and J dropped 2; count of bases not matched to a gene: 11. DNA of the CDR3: TGTGCCAGCAGCTCCTTGACAGGGTCCCACACCTACGAGCAGTACTTC. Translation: CASSSLTGSHTYEQYF.

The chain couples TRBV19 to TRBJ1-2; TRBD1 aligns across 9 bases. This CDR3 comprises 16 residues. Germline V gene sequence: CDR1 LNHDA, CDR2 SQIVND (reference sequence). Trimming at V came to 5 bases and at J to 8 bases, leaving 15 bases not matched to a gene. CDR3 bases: TGTGCCAGTAGTTGGATCTCGGGACAGGGCATCGGCGGCTACACCTTC. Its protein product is CASSWISGQGIGGYTF.

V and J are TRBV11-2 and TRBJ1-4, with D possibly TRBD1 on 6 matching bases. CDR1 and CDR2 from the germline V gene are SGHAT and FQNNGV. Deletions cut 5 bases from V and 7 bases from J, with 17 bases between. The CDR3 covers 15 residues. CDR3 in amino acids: CASSPAGGGGEKLFF. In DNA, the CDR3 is TGTGCCAGCAGCCCGGCCGGCGGGGGCGGTGAAAAACTGTTTTTT.

CDR3 amino acids: CASSPQDRVGGYTF. The CDR3 coding sequence is TGTGCCAGCTCACCCCAGGACAGGGTCGGTGGCTACACCTTC. This sequence joins TRBV18 and TRBJ1-2; the match to TRBD1 covers 8 bases. The CDR3 is made up of 14 amino acids. J lost 7 bases, V lost 3 bases, and 7 bases had no gene match. CDR1 is KGHSH and CDR2 is LQKENI in the germline V gene.

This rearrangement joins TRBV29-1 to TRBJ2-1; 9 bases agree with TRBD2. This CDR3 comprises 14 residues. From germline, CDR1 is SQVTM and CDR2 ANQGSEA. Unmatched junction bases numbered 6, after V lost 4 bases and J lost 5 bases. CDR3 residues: CSVGIAGAHNEQFF. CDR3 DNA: TGCAGCGTTGGGATAGCGGGAGCCCACAATGAGCAGTTCTTC.

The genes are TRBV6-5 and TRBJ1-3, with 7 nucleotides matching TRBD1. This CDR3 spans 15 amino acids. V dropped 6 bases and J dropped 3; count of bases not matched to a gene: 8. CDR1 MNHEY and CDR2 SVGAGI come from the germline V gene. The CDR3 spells CASSYTGTDGNTIYF. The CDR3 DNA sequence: TGTGCCAGCAGCTACACCGGGACAGATGGAAACACCATATATTTT.

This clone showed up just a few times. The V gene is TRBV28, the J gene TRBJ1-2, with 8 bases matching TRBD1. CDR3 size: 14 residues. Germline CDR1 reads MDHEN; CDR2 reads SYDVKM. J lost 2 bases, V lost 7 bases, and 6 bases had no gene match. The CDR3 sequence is CASNGQGNNYGYTF. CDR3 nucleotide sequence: TGTGCCAGCAACGGACAGGGCAACAACTATGGCTACACCTTC.

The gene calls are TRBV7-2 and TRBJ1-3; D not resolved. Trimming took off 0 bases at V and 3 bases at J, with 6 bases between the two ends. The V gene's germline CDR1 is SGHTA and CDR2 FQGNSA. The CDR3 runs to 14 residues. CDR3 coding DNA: TGTGCCAGCAGCTTAGCGCCGGTTGGAAACACCATATATTTT. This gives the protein CASSLAPVGNTIYF.

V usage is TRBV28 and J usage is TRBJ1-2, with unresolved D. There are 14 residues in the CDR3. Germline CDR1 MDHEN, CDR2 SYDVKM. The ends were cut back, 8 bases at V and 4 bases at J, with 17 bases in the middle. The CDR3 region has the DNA TGTGCCAGCCATAACCTATGGGGAGGCTATGGCTACACCTTC. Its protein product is CASHNLWGGYGYTF.

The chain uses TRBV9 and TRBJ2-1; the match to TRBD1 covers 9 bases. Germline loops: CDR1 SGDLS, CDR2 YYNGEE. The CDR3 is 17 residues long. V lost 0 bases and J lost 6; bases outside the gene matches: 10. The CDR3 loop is CASSVAPTGTGPNEQFF. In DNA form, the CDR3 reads TGTGCCAGCAGCGTAGCGCCGACCGGGACAGGGCCCAATGAGCAGTTCTTC.

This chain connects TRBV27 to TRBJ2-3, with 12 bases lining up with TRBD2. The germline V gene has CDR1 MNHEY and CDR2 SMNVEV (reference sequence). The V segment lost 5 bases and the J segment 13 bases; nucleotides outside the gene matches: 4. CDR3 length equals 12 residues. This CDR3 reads CASSRPSGREYF. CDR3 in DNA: TGTGCCAGCAGTCGCCCTAGCGGGAGGGAGTATTTT.